Below, 10 T cell receptor beta chains from the same sample are listed, as sequenced in a study of T and B cells in COVID-19 patients. BIOMED2 TRB-A/B primer pools were used in multiplex TRB PCR. TCRdb reanalysed the multiplex PCR reads using MiXCR and keeps one entry per CDR3 protein. The repertoire holds more than 20,000 distinct CDR3 sequences, with 32% as singletons. Each TRB amplification used roughly 220-550 ng of genomic DNA from blood. Input material: blood. The receptor source for this set is a human donor who had recovered from COVID-19.

This chain connects TRBV24-1 to TRBJ1-2; no definite D call. There are 12 residues in the CDR3. Per germline, CDR1 KGHDR and CDR2 SFDVKD. V was cut by 5 bases and J by 0 bases, with 3 bases left in between. CDR3 residues: CATSGSNYGYTF. CDR3 bases: TGTGCCACCAGTGGGTCTAACTATGGCTACACCTTC.

The chain employs TRBV20-1 and TRBJ1-3; no firm D call. V lost 6 bases and J 4 bases, leaving 13 bases between the germline ends. Germline V gene sequence: CDR1 DFQATT, CDR2 SNEGSKA (reference sequence). The CDR3 has 13 amino acids. DNA for the CDR3: TGCAGTGCCCCCCTTCCTCCAGGAAACACCATATATTTT. The encoded protein is CSAPLPPGNTIYF.

The chain carries TRBV7-2 and TRBJ2-3; TRBD2 aligns across 11 bases. From germline, CDR1 is SGHTA and CDR2 FQGNSA. CDR3 length: 15 residues. The V and J ends lost 5 bases and 6 bases, in that order; junction bases with no gene match: 7. The CDR3: CASSRSGGDRDTQYF. The DNA of the CDR3 is TGTGCCAGCAGCCGTAGCGGGGGGGACCGGGATACGCAGTATTTT.

The chain is built from TRBV6-2 or TRBV6-3 and TRBJ2-5; D gene ambiguous. The V gene's germline CDR1 is MNHEY and CDR2 SVGEGT. Trimming took 6 bases from V and 5 from J, leaving 16 bases between them. There are 14 residues in the CDR3. The CDR3 here is CASSHRADVETQYF. For the CDR3, the DNA is TGTGCCAGCAGCCACCGGGCTGATGTGGAGACCCAGTACTTC.

The sample holds many counts of this clonotype. This chain joins TRBV15 and TRBJ2-5; D is unclear. Germline V gene data show CDR1 as LNHNV and CDR2 as YYDKDF (reference sequence). The CDR3 extends over 15 amino acids. Trimming left V 0 bases short and J 2 bases short, with 10 bases between. The CDR3 loop is CATSREAAPQETQYF. The CDR3 DNA follows: TGTGCCACCAGCAGAGAGGCTGCCCCTCAAGAGACCCAGTACTTC.

V gene TRBV6-5 combines with J gene TRBJ1-5, with 10 bases matching TRBD1. The V and J ends lost 5 bases and 5 bases, in that order; junction bases with no gene match: 9. CDR1 is MNHEY, CDR2 SVGAGI, per germline. The CDR3 contains 16 residues. CDR3 nucleotides: TGTGCCAGCAGTCTAGCCGGGACAGGGGTGGATCAGCCCCAGCATTTT. Translation gives CASSLAGTGVDQPQHF.

Points on this clonotype: An end of the junction differs from the germline gene, which may be a read error. The chain is built from TRBV4-2 and TRBJ2-7; 9 nucleotides line up with TRBD1. CDR1 LGHNA and CDR2 YNFKEQ come from the germline V gene. This CDR3 region has 15 residues. CDR3 nucleotides: TGCGCCAGCAGCCAAGACTCGGGACAGGGCTACGAGCAGTACTTC. Translated: CASSQDSGQGYEQYF.

This clonotype was observed a few times. The chain links TRBV4-3 to TRBJ2-3; D uncertain. The CDR3 totals 15 residues. Deletions cut 0 bases from V and 4 bases from J, with 11 bases between. Germline V CDR1 and CDR2: LGHNA, YSLEER. The CDR3, as DNA: TGCGCCAGCAGCCAAGACCAGCGACGGTCAGATACGCAGTATTTT. It specifies CASSQDQRRSDTQYF.

The chain links TRBV4-3 to TRBJ2-3; TRBD2 agrees at 9 bases. The CDR3 extends over 17 amino acids. Germline values: CDR1 LGHNA, CDR2 YSLEER. J was trimmed by 3 bases and V by 7 bases; bases with no gene match: 14. Here the CDR3 reads CASTLEAGTSNTDTQYF. The DNA for the CDR3 is TGCGCCAGCACCCTAGAGGCCGGGACTAGCAATACAGATACGCAGTATTTT.

Ten or more counts support this clonotype. The V call is TRBV15, the J call TRBJ1-6; TRBD1 agrees at 9 bases. With V trimmed by 2 bases and J by 5 bases, 7 bases remained unmatched. Looked up from germline, CDR1 is LNHNV and CDR2 is YYDKDF (reference sequence). The CDR3 extends over 17 amino acids. CDR3: CATSRLRTGVNNSPLHF. The CDR3 DNA follows: TGTGCCACCAGCAGACTGCGGACAGGGGTAAATAATTCACCCCTCCACTTT.